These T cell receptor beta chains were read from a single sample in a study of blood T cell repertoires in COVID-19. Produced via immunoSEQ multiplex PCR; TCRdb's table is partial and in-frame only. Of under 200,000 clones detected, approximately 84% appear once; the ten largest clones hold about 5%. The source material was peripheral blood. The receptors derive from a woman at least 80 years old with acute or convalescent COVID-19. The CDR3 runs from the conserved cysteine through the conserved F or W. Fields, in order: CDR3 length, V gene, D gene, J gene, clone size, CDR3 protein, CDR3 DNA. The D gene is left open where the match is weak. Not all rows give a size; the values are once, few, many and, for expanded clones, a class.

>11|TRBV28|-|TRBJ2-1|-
CASSPRLEQFF
TGTGCCAGCAGCCCACGGTTGGAGCAGTTCTTC
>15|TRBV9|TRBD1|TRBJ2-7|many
CASAHGQGVTYEQYF
TGTGCCAGCGCCCACGGACAGGGGGTAACCTACGAGCAGTACTTC
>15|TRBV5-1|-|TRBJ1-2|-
CASSPGLLLPMAITF
TGCGCCAGCAGCCCGGGACTGCTACTCCCTATGGCTATTACCTTC
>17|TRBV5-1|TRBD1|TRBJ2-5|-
CASSFGSQGALRETQYF
TGCGCCAGCAGTTTTGGTAGTCAGGGGGCGCTAAGAGAGACCCAGTACTTC
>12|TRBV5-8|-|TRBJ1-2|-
CASSFTNYGYTF
TGTGCCAGCAGCTTCACTAACTATGGCTACACCTTC
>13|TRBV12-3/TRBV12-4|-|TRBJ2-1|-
CASNLAGIGEQFF
TGTGCCAGCAACCTTGCGGGCATCGGTGAGCAGTTCTTC
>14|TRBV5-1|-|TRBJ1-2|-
CASSSGGPSAGYTF
TGCGCCAGCAGCTCAGGAGGGCCCTCGGCTGGCTACACCTTC
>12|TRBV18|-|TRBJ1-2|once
CASSASRDGYTF
TGTGCCAGCTCAGCCTCCAGGGATGGCTACACCTTC
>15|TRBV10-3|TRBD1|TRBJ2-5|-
CAITPGTGGMETQYF
TGTGCCATCACCCCAGGGACAGGGGGGATGGAGACCCAGTACTTC
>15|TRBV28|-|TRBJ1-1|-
CASSLIPGSTTEAFF
TGTGCCAGCAGTTTGATACCGGGGTCGACCACTGAAGCTTTCTTT
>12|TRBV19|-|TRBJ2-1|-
CASSIRGNEQFF
TGTGCCAGTAGTATACGAGGCAATGAGCAGTTCTTC
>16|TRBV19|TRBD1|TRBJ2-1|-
CASSTPTGTGVHEQFF
TGTGCCAGTAGTACACCAACCGGGACAGGGGTTCATGAGCAGTTCTTC
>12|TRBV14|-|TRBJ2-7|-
CASSHSSYEQYF
TGTGCCAGCAGCCACAGCTCCTACGAGCAGTACTTC
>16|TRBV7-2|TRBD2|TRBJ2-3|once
CASSIRWTSGVDTQYF
TGTGCCAGCAGCATACGCTGGACTAGCGGGGTGGATACGCAGTATTTT
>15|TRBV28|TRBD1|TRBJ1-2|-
CASSSQGARIYGYTF
TGTGCCAGCAGTTCACAGGGGGCGCGGATCTATGGCTACACCTTC
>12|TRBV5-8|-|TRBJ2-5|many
CASSSTEETQYF
TGTGCCAGCAGCTCGACTGAGGAGACCCAGTACTTC
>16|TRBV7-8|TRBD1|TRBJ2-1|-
CASSRGSGTVDNEQFF
TGTGCCAGCAGCCGAGGATCGGGGACAGTTGACAATGAGCAGTTCTTC
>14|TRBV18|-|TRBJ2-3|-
CASSPYRSTDTQYF
TGTGCCAGCTCACCCTATAGAAGCACAGATACGCAGTATTTT
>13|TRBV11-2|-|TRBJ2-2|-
CASSLLFPGELFF
TGTGCCAGCAGCTTACTTTTCCCCGGGGAGCTGTTTTTT
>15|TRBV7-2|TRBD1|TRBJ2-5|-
CASSLARGLWETQYF
TGTGCCAGCAGCTTGGCCAGGGGGCTGTGGGAGACCCAGTACTTC
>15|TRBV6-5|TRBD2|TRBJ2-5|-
CASSANSGGVETQYF
TGTGCCAGCAGCGCCAATAGCGGGGGGGTAGAGACCCAGTACTTC
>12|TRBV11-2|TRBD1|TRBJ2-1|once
CASSPGQGTQFF
TGTGCCAGCAGCCCGGGACAGGGAACGCAGTTCTTC
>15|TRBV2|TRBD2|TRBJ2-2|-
CASSDPGGVAGELFF
TGTGCCAGCAGTGACCCGGGAGGGGTAGCCGGGGAGCTGTTTTTT